This TCR beta chain was captured in a study of tissue T cells after allogeneic stem cell transplantation. The wider study: Graft-versus-host disease patients received grafts, four unmodified and three CD34-selected to deplete T cells. Before transplant, recipient-origin PBMCs were collected in about 5 GVHD patients.

This clone showed up just once. Germline lookup yields CDR1 SNHLY and CDR2 FYNNEI. The length of the CDR3 is 13 residues. With V trimmed by 3 bases and J by 9 bases, 7 bases remained unmatched. Sequencing of TCRbeta CDR3 at survey depth gave sequences and template counts. Some clones are missing from TCRdb's copy, which holds only in-frame ones; the method was immunoSEQ multiplex PCR. This repertoire shows over 25,000 clones, roughly 87% found once; its top ten account for about 3.7%. The rearrangement joins TRBV2 to TRBJ1-1; 7 nucleotides align to TRBD1. The sample consisted of blood, taken before transplantation. This TCR came from a woman between 18 and 55 years old who later had graft-versus-host disease after an allogeneic stem cell transplant. The CDR3 nucleotides are TGTGCCAGCAGTGATGATCAGGGGGGAAAAGCTTTCTTT. Translating it yields CASSDDQGGKAFF.